Described below is a single TCR beta chain sequence and its context. Its antigen is not identified. This entry is derived from a study of Tregs in tolerant kidney transplant recipients. On the study more broadly: Related graft donors supplied nonmyeloablative bone marrow transplants, and mixed chimerism was transient. Study results and limitations: Tregs expanded with activated donor B cells seemed most donor-specific. Biological reproducibility was not directly addressed, but technical replication error appeared minimal.

CD4+CD25+CD127- Tregs, CD4+CD25- non-Tregs, CD4 and CD8 cells were sorted. The CDR3 extends over 14 amino acids. The germline gives CDR1 KGHSH, CDR2 LQKENI. Unmatched junction bases numbered 7, after V lost 6 bases and J lost 7 bases. Repertoires were generated with immunoSEQ multiplex PCR, while TCRdb's copy carries only in-frame clones and drops some. The data hold about 110,000 clones, with nearly 90% observed a single time. This chain joins TRBV18 and TRBJ2-1; 9 bases are shared with TRBD2. The TCR sequence derives from a human donor who received a combined kidney and bone marrow transplant. Source: CD4+ T cells from blood, taken before the transplant. The CDR3 region has the DNA TGTGCCAGCTCGCCCATTAGCGGGAGTAATGAGCAGTTCTTC. Translation: CASSPISGSNEQFF.